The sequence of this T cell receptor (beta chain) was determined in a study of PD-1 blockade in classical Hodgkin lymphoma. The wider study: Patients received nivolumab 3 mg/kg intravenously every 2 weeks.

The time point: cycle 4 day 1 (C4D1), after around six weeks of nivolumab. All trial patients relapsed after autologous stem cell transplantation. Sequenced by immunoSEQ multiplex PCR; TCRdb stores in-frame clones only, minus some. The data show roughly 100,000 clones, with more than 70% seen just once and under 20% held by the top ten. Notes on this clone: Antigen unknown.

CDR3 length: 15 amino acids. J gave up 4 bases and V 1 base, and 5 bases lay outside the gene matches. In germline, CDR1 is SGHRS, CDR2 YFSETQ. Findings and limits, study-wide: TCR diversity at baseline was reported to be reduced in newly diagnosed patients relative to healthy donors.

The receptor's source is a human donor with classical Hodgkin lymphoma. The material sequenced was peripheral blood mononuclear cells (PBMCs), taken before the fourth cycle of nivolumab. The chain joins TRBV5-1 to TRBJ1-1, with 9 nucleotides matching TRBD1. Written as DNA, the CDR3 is TGCGCCAGCAGCTTGCATGGACAGGGGAGCACTGAAGCTTTCTTT. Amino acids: CASSLHGQGSTEAFF.